This record concerns one T cell receptor (beta chain) sequence. No antigen is known for it. The sample belongs to a study of response to subunit inactivated influenza vaccine. From the RT-PCR reads, TCRdb called clonotypes with MiXCR, one entry per CDR3 protein. The table includes 200,000 to 300,000 distinct CDR3 sequences, 9.5% to 15% detected once. Study-level points and caveats: Researchers suggested that each seasonal influenza vaccination recruits few new T cells.

The TCR sequence derives from a man aged 45-65 years who received an inactivated influenza vaccine. Sequencing was performed on non-naive T cells sorted from PBMCs, taken approximately 15 days before vaccination.

The chain's CDR3 is CASSQEGGRRYF. In DNA, the CDR3 is TGTGCCAGCAGCCAGGAAGGGGGGCGCCGGTACTTC. The chain uses TRBV3-1 and TRBJ2-7; perhaps D is TRBD1 or TRBD2 (6 bases each). CDR1 and CDR2 (germline): LGHDT, YNNKEL (reference sequence). The CDR3 extends over 12 amino acids. V was trimmed by 3 bases and J by 12 bases, leaving 15 bases between them.